Listed here are 8 T cell receptor beta chains from one sample, sequenced in a study of cytomegalovirus exposure and HLA in healthy donors. The PCR contained 60 Vbeta and 13 Jbeta primers. Method: immunoSEQ multiplex PCR; TCRdb's copy keeps in-frame clones and lacks some. This table has around 150,000 clones, approximately 75% appearing once. Source material: PBMCs. Source of these receptors: a woman younger than 35 in good health and CMV-seronegative.

The V call is TRBV27, the J call TRBJ2-7, with a tentative D call TRBD2 (6 bases). The ends were cut back, 2 bases at V and 3 bases at J, with 11 bases in the middle. The CDR3 runs 14 residues. Germline V gene sequence: CDR1 MNHEY, CDR2 SMNVEV (reference sequence). CDR3 amino acids: CASSLAGSSYEQYF. The CDR3 DNA sequence: TGTGCCAGCAGTTTAGCGGGGTCTAGCTACGAGCAGTACTTC.

The J gene is TRBJ2-2, the V gene TRBV18, with TRBD1 as a possible D gene (5 bases). Trimming took 4 bases from V and 2 from J, leaving 11 bases between them. CDR1 and CDR2 from the germline V gene are KGHSH and LQKENI. This CDR3 comprises 15 residues. This CDR3 is CASSQNDRNTGELFF. CDR3 coding DNA: TGTGCCAGCTCACAAAACGACAGAAACACCGGGGAGCTGTTTTTT.

This chain connects TRBV4-1 to TRBJ2-7; TRBD2 matches at 11 bases. Losses at the gene ends were 1 base for V and 3 bases for J; bases not matched to a gene: 8. This CDR3 comprises 17 residues. Per the germline V gene, CDR1 is MGHRA and CDR2 is YSYEKL. The CDR3 loop reads CASSQGDSGRAHYEQYF. The CDR3 DNA sequence: TGCGCCAGCAGCCAAGGGGATAGCGGGAGGGCCCACTACGAGCAGTACTTC.

For this clone: The same CDR3 arises from other DNA sequences in this sample as well. The chain couples TRBV18 to TRBJ1-3, with unresolved D. The CDR3 loop spans 14 amino acids. The germline CDR1 and CDR2 sequences are KGHSH and LQKENI. V dropped 3 bases and J dropped 0 bases, with 6 bases sitting between them. The CDR3 DNA reads as TGTGCCAGCTCACCTACAAGCTCTGGAAACACCATATATTTT. It specifies CASSPTSSGNTIYF. Filled out from reference TRBV18 and TRBJ1-3, the complete variable domain reads NAGVMQNPRHLVRRRGQEARLRCSPMKGHSHVYWYRQLPEEGLKFMVYLQKENIIDESGMPKERFSAEFPKEGPSILRIQQVVRGDSAAYFCASSPTSSGNTIYFGEGSWLTVV.

The chain combines TRBV9 with TRBJ1-2, with 8 bases matching TRBD1. Germline V gene lookup returns CDR1 SGDLS and CDR2 YYNGEE. The CDR3 runs 16 residues. With 4 bases clipped from V and 4 bases from J, the junction kept 12 bases outside the gene matches. The CDR3 sequence is CASSTQRQGRSYGYTF. CDR3 sequence (DNA): TGTGCCAGCAGCACACAGAGACAGGGGAGGAGCTATGGCTACACCTTC. The whole variable domain, filled in from reference TRBV9 and TRBJ1-2, reads DSGVTQTPKHLITATGQRVTLRCSPRSGDLSVYWYQQSLDQGLQFLIQYYNGEERAKGNILERFSAQQFPDLHSELNLSSLELGDSALYFCASSTQRQGRSYGYTFGSGTRLTVV.

The chain joins TRBV27 to TRBJ1-1; D is unresolved. V lost 5 bases to trimming and J lost 1 base, with 20 bases between them. Germline CDR1 MNHEY, CDR2 SMNVEV (reference sequence). CDR3 length equals 17 residues. CDR3 in DNA: TGTGCCAGCAGTCTTAAGAACGGGGTGGCGAGGAACACTGAAGCTTTCTTT. It codes for CASSLKNGVARNTEAFF.

This clone was seen a single time. The chain employs TRBV9 and TRBJ1-4; 9 nucleotides line up with TRBD1. J was trimmed by 3 bases and V by 4 bases; bases with no gene match: 4. CDR3 length: 15 amino acids. The germline CDR1 and CDR2 sequences are SGDLS and YYNGEE. The CDR3 is CASSSGTGSNEKLFF. CDR3 nucleotide sequence: TGTGCCAGCAGCTCCGGGACAGGGTCTAATGAAAAACTGTTTTTT.

This clone was seen only once. The chain joins TRBV28 to TRBJ2-1; 7 nucleotides line up with TRBD1. The ends lost 5 bases at V and 7 bases at J; junction bases unmatched: 26. CDR1 is MDHEN, CDR2 SYDVKM, per germline. The CDR3 extends over 20 amino acids. The CDR3 here is CASSPIKYKGQSSAGNEQFF. The CDR3, as DNA: TGTGCCAGCAGTCCCATTAAATACAAGGGACAGAGTTCCGCTGGGAATGAGCAGTTCTTC.